The text below deals with one TCR beta chain. No cognate antigen has been identified for it. Base quality data are lacking; no much larger clone is found one base away. This entry comes from a study of shared clonotypes between healthy human individuals (dated by TCRdb to the early 2020s). Concerning the study at large: Two women and a few men aged 18 to 49 years were included in the cohort. For each donor, CD4 naive and CD4 memory were each given three plates, CD8 naive was given two plates, and CD8 memory was given one plate. To estimate repertoire size and how much clonotype sharing occurs between individuals, the study deeply sequenced the blood TCR repertoires of a handful of healthy adults. Different laboratories and diverse techniques were used to prepare libraries and sequence TCR repertoires, to increase sequencing depth and limit assay-specific biases. Between about 0.8 and 9 billion PBMCs per donor were obtained by leukapheresis. Overall study outcomes, separate from this receptor: About 5% of naive CD4, more than 3% of naive CD8, roughly 2.5% of memory CD4, and 0.4% of memory CD8 clonotypes were shared across several donors. Even with the large sequencing depth, rarefaction of the sorted-subset datasets indicated that sequencing was incomplete. Higher generation probabilities were observed for clonotypes shared by all four sorted-subset donors than for non-shared clonotypes. Larger estimated clonotype richness was generally found for naive subsets than for memory subsets. Sampling was restricted to blood, and TCR repertoires in tissues likely differ from the TCR repertoires found in blood. Because the study included a small number of donors, the genetic and exposure-history diversity represented was limited. Based on pairwise subsampling, the degree of clonotype sharing among donors was expected to be affected by sequencing depth.

TCR CDR3 regions were amplified from genomic DNA by multiplex PCR using the deep immunoSEQ assay. Genomic DNA extracted from each cell subset was distributed evenly over all wells of several immunoSEQ 96-well plates, and each plate served as one replicate. For sorted subsets, roughly 0.2 ug genomic DNA, equal to tens of thousands of T cell genomes, was loaded into each replicate PCR. Purified libraries were measured with a Qubit 3.0 fluorometer, size-checked on a Bioanalyzer 2100, and measured again with the KAPA Library Quantification kit. Every immunoSEQ 96-well plate was sequenced on a dedicated single-read 150-cycle Illumina NextSeq 550 flow cell. As for the authors' bioinformatics: Because only junctional sequences without quality scores were contained in the immunoSEQ output, filtering matching that applied to full-length reads could not be performed. Sequences were annotated with PyIR, a Python wrapper for IgBLAST v1.9, using IMGT germline references to assign V/J genes and CDR3. Reads were filtered out if the reads had weak V/J assignments (E-value above 1e-6), no CDR3, stop codons, out-of-frame junctions, or ambiguous translated residues. V3J clonotypes were defined by identical inferred V gene, J gene, and CDR3 amino acid sequence. Percentage overlap between repertoires was calculated by dividing the number of shared unique clonotypes by the size of the smaller repertoire. Three approaches were used to assess repertoire richness: RTK rarefaction, the Chao1 estimator, and Recon v2.1 estimates of unobserved clonotypes. For all TCRbeta clonotypes obtained by the gDNA method from several donors, generation probabilities were computed with OLGA. In its TCRdb copy, this immuneACCESS table keeps in-frame sequences only and misses some clones. Where compared with another copy, unresolved V genes explain less than half of these, and the others have no known cause. Clonal size and the V and J genes are those of that table, whereas D and trimming came from the DNA. This sample gives over a million clones in total; roughly 80% of them show up just once. The ten top clones hold approximately 1.5% of the sample.

Trimming leaves V shorter by 2 bases and J shorter by 7 bases, with the junction holding 10 bases beyond the gene matches. Including the terminal cysteine and phenylalanine, the CDR3 comprises 18 residues. Only the CDR3 DNA is retained, 54 bases long and in frame from the first base. The germline V gene encodes CDR1 LGHNT and CDR2 FRNRAP. Donors were healthy HIV-negative adults with no recently reported acute infections or vaccinations. All donors were Caucasian adults living in Nashville, Tennessee, USA. CD4+ T cells were enriched by magnetic negative selection; naive cells were then positively selected on CD45RA, and the negative fraction formed the memory subset. Blood was collected by leukapheresis, and PBMCs were isolated by Ficoll-Histopaque density gradient centrifugation and then cryopreserved in liquid nitrogen vapor phase. Purity and quantity of every magnetically sorted T cell population were checked by analytical flow cytometry. Genomic DNA was isolated from every sorted fraction and measured by UV absorbance on a Nanodrop 2000c.

The clonotype comes from a man between 18 and 35 years old in good health. The sample taken for sequencing was memory CD4+ T cells sorted from blood. The cell subset or site tag for this specimen amounts to: CD45RA-negative fraction. The chain uses TRBV12-5 and TRBJ2-2; a stretch of 13 junction bases matches TRBD2. The nucleotides are TGTGCTAGTGGTTTGCGACTAGCGGGAGGCTGGCAGGGCGGGGAGCTGTTTTTT. This gives the protein CASGLRLAGGWQGGELFF.